What follows describes a single T cell receptor (beta chain). Its antigen remains unidentified. TCRdb re-derived calls from the RT-PCR reads in MiXCR, one entry per CDR3 protein. Among about 500,000 distinct CDR3 sequences listed, 16% were seen once. Germline V CDR1 and CDR2: SGHTA, FQGNSA. V gave up 1 base and J gave up 3 bases, with 10 bases separating them. CDR3 length: 14 amino acids. The sample is drawn from a study of response to subunit inactivated influenza vaccine. The study, taken as a whole, reports: Only a handful of new T cells, the authors suggested, are recruited with each seasonal influenza vaccination.

Sequencing used CD4+ T cells sorted from PBMCs, obtained less than 30 months after vaccination. The receptor was isolated from a man between 50 and 75 years old who received an inactivated influenza vaccine. The V and J genes are TRBV7-2 and TRBJ2-7, with D unresolved. In DNA, the CDR3 is TGTGCCAGCAGCTTAGGTCCAGGATTCTACGAGCAGTACTTC. Translating it yields CASSLGPGFYEQYF.